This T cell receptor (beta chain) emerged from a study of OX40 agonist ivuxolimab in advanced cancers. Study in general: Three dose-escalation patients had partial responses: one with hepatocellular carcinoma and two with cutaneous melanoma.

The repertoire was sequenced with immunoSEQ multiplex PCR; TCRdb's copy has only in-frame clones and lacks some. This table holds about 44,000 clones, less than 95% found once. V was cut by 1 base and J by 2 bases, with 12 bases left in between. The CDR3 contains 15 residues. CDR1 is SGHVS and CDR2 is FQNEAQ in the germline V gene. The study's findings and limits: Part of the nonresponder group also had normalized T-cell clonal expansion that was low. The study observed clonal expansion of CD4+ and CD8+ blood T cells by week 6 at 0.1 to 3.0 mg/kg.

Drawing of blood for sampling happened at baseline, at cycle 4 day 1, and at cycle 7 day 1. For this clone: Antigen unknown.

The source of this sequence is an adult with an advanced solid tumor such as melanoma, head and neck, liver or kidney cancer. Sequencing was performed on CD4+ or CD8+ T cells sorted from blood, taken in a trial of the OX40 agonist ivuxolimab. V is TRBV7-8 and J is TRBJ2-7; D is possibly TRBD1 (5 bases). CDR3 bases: TGTGCCAGCAGCTTAGAGGCCAGGGCTACCTACGAGCAGTACTTC. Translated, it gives CASSLEARATYEQYF.